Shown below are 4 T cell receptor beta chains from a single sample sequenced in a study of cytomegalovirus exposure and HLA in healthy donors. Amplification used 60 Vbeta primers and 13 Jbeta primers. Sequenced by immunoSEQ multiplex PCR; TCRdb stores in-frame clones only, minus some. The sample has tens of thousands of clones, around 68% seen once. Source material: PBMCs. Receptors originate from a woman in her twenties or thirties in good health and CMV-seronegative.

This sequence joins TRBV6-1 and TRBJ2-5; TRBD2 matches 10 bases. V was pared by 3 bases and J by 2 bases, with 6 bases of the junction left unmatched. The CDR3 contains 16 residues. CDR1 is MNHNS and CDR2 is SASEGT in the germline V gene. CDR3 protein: CASSESSGGGQETQYF. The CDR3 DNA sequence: TGTGCCAGCAGTGAGTCGAGCGGGGGGGGGCAAGAGACCCAGTACTTC.

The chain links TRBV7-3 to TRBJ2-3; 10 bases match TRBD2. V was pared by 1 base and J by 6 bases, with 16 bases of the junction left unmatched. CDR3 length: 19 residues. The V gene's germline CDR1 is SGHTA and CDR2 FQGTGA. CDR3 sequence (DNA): TGTGCCAGCAGCTTAAGTGGTAGCGGGGGGCCCCAACAGTGGGATACGCAGTATTTT. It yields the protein CASSLSGSGGPQQWDTQYF.

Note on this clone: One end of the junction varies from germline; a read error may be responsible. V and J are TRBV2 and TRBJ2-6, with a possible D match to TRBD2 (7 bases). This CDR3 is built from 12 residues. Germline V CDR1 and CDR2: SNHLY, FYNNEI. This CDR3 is CASSEGRGGTPF. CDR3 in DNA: TGTGCCAGCAGTGAGGGTAGGGGGGGAACGCCTTTC.

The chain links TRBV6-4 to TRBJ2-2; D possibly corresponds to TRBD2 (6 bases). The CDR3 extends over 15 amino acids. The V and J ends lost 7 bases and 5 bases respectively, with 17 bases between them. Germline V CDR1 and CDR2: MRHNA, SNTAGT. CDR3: CASTEGGSGTGELFF. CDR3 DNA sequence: TGTGCCAGCACCGAAGGAGGGTCGGGAACCGGGGAGCTGTTTTTT.